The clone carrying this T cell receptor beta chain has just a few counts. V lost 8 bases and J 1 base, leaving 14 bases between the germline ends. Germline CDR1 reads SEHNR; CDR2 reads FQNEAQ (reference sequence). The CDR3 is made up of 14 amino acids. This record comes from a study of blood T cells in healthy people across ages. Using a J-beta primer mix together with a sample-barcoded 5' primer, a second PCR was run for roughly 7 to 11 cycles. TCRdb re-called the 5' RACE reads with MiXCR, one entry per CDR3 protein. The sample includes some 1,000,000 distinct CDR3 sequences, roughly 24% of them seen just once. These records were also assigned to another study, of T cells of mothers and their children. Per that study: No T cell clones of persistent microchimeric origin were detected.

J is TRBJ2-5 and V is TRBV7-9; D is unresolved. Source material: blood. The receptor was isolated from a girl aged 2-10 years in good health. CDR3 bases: TGTGCCAGCTCTCGGACGCTTTCCCAAGAGACCCAGTACTTC. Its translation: CASSRTLSQETQYF.